The source of this T cell receptor (beta chain) is a study of cytomegalovirus exposure and HLA in healthy donors. Broader study findings: Under in vitro conditions, a few CMV-associated chains were confirmed as specific for CMV antigens.

Produced via immunoSEQ multiplex PCR; TCRdb's table is partial and in-frame only. Altogether around 250,000 clones are present, nearly 90% being singletons, with the ten largest covering about 0.36%. Per germline, CDR1 MDHEN and CDR2 SYDVKM. Between the trimmed V and J ends, which lost 3 bases and 1 base, there was a span of 6 bases. This CDR3 comprises 13 residues. Remarks on this clone: Antigen unknown. The sample has other DNA sequences that encode this CDR3 too.

This chain uses TRBV28 with TRBJ1-2, with D possibly being TRBD1 (5 bases). The clonotype originates from a woman between 18 and 29 years old in good health and CMV-seronegative. The sequenced material came from PBMCs. In DNA form, the CDR3 reads TGTGCCAGCAGTTTGACAGATAACTATGGCTACACCTTC. This encodes CASSLTDNYGYTF.